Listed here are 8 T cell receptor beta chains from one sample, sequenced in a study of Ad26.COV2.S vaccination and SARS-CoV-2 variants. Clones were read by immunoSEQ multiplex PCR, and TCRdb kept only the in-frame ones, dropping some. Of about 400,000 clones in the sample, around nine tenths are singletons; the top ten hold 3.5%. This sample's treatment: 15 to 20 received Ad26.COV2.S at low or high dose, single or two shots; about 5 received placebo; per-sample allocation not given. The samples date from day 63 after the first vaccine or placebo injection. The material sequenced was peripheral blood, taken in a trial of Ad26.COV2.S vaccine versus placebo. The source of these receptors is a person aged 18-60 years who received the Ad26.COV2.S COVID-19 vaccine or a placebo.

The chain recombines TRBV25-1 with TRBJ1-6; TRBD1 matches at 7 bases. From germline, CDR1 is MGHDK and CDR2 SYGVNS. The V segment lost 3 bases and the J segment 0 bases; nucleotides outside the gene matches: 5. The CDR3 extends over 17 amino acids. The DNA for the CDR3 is TGTGCCAGCAGTGATTGGGACAGAGTCTCCTATAATTCACCCCTCCACTTT. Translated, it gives CASSDWDRVSYNSPLHF.

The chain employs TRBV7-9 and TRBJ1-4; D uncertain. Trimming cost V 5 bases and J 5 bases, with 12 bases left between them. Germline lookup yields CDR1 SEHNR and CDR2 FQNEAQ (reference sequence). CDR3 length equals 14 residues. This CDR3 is CASSTTNANEKLFF. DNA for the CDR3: TGTGCCAGCAGCACTACTAACGCGAATGAAAAACTGTTTTTT.

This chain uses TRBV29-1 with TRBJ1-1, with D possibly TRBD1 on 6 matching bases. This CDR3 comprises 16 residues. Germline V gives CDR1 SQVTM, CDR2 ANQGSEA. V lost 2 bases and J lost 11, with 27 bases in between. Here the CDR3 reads CSVETGSGVSRGKAFF. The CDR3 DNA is TGCAGCGTTGAAACAGGGAGTGGGGTTTCCCGGGGCAAGGCTTTCTTT.

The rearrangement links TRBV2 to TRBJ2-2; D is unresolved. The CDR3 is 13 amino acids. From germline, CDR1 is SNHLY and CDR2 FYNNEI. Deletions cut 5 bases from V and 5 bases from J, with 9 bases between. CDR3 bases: TGTGCCAGCAGTTCCGAGAGGACCGGGGAGCTGTTTTTT. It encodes CASSSERTGELFF.

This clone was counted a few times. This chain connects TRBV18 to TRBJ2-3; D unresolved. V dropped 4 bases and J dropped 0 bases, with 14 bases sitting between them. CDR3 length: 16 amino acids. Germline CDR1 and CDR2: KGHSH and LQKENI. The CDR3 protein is CASSLQDLASTDTQYF. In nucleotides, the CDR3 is TGTGCCAGCTCACTACAAGACTTAGCTAGCACAGATACGCAGTATTTT.

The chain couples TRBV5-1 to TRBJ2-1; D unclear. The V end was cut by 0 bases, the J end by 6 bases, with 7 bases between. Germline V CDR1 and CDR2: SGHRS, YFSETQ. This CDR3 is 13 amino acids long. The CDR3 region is CASSLEWFNEQFF. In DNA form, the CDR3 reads TGCGCCAGCAGCTTGGAATGGTTCAATGAGCAGTTCTTC.

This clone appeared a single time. In nucleotides, the CDR3 is TGTGCCAGCTCAAAGGAGGCTCGGGGGCCCTATGGCTACACCTTC. Protein: CASSKEARGPYGYTF. The chain is built from TRBV5-4 and TRBJ1-2; D may be TRBD1 (6 bases). This CDR3 contains 15 residues. V gave up 7 bases and J gave up 4 bases, with 20 bases separating them. The V gene's germline CDR1 is SGHNT and CDR2 YYREEE (reference sequence).

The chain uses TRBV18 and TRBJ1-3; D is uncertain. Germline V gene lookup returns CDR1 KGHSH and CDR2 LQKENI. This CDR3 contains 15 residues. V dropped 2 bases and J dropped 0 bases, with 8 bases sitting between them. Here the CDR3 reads CASSPRASSGNTIYF. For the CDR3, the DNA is TGTGCCAGCTCACCAAGGGCATCCTCTGGAAACACCATATATTTT. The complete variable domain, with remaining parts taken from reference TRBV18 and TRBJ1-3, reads NAGVMQNPRHLVRRRGQEARLRCSPMKGHSHVYWYRQLPEEGLKFMVYLQKENIIDESGMPKERFSAEFPKEGPSILRIQQVVRGDSAAYFCASSPRASSGNTIYFGEGSWLTVV.